These 22 T cell receptor beta chains originate from one sample sequenced in a study of T cell responses to AZD1222 COVID-19 vaccine. Generated by immunoSEQ multiplex PCR, the TCRdb table keeps only in-frame clones and is missing some. The sample shows under 200,000 clones, almost 95% of them seen only once. The sequencing here drew on peripheral blood, taken on day 0 of AZD1222 vaccination. The source is an adult in good health.

This chain uses TRBV15 with TRBJ2-2; D not resolved. This CDR3 spans 15 amino acids. The germline V and J ends were trimmed by 0 bases and 4 bases, with 9 bases remaining between them. Germline-derived CDR1 and CDR2 are LNHNV and YYDKDF (reference sequence). Written as DNA, the CDR3 is TGTGCCACCAGCAGAGAAGGTGTTGTCACCGGGGAGCTGTTTTTT. It translates to CATSREGVVTGELFF.

The sample holds one count of this clone. This sample also contains other DNA sequences that code for the same CDR3. The V gene is TRBV7-2, the J gene TRBJ1-6; the D gene is possibly TRBD1 (5 bases). CDR3 length equals 14 residues. V lost 3 bases and J 7 bases, leaving 10 bases between the germline ends. The germline gives CDR1 SGHTA, CDR2 FQGNSA. CDR3 amino acids: CASSLGPRNSPLHF. CDR3 bases: TGTGCCAGCAGCTTGGGGCCCAGAAATTCACCCCTCCACTTT.

This chain uses TRBV30 with TRBJ1-6; D not resolved. The CDR3 consists of 11 residues. Germline assignment: CDR1 GTSNPN and CDR2 SVGIG (reference sequence). Trimming took off 4 bases at V and 8 bases at J, with 6 bases between the two ends. The CDR3 sequence: CAWTHDSPLHF. For the CDR3, the DNA is TGTGCCTGGACTCATGATTCACCCCTCCACTTT.

This chain links TRBV7-2 with TRBJ1-5, with TRBD1 as a possible D gene (5 bases). The V and J ends lost 3 bases and 6 bases respectively, with 18 bases between them. The germline V gene has CDR1 SGHTA and CDR2 FQGNSA. This CDR3 region has 16 residues. The CDR3 bases are TGTGCCAGCAGCTTGGGTTCGGGCGGGGCCGGTCAGCCCCAGCATTTT. Encoded protein: CASSLGSGGAGQPQHF.

The rearrangement links TRBV12-3 or TRBV12-4 to TRBJ1-1; D is uncertain. The CDR3 consists of 13 residues. V lost 0 bases and J 5 bases, leaving 7 bases between the germline ends. The CDR3 is CASSLAQGTEAFF. In DNA, the CDR3 is TGTGCCAGCAGTTTAGCGCAAGGTACTGAAGCTTTCTTT.

This clone was recorded once. The chain employs TRBV4-1 and TRBJ1-4; D not certain. The CDR3 runs to 12 residues. CDR1 and CDR2 (germline): MGHRA, YSYEKL. The V end lost 2 bases, the J end lost 8 bases, and 6 bases lay between the germline ends. CDR3 sequence (DNA): TGCGCCAGCAGCCAACCCCTAGAAAAACTGTTTTTT. Translated, it gives CASSQPLEKLFF.

The V call is TRBV2, the J call TRBJ1-5, with TRBD1 identical over 10 bases. Germline assignment: CDR1 SNHLY and CDR2 FYNNEI. With 7 bases clipped from V and 4 bases from J, the junction kept 10 bases outside the gene matches. This CDR3 has 16 amino acids. The CDR3: CASKGMAGQGNQPQHF. CDR3 coding DNA: TGTGCCAGCAAGGGGATGGCGGGACAGGGGAATCAGCCCCAGCATTTT.

This clone was counted only a few times. The rearrangement joins TRBV28 to TRBJ2-3, with a weak D call TRBD2 (7 bases). The CDR3 sequence is 17 residues long. Germline values: CDR1 MDHEN, CDR2 SYDVKM. Trimming stripped 5 bases from V and 0 bases from J, with 18 bases between. The CDR3 nucleotides are TGTGCCAGCAGTGGGCGGCGGGGGCCATCTAGCACAGATACGCAGTATTTT. Amino acids: CASSGRRGPSSTDTQYF.

The V gene is TRBV7-3, the J gene TRBJ2-1; D is possibly TRBD1 (6 bases). The V and J ends lost 3 bases and 10 bases respectively, with 10 bases between them. The CDR3 is 12 residues long. Looked up from germline, CDR1 is SGHTA and CDR2 is FQGTGA. In nucleotides, the CDR3 is TGTGCCAGCAGCTTCCAGGGGCGGGAGCAGTTCTTC. The encoded protein is CASSFQGREQFF.

The chain recombines TRBV5-6 with TRBJ2-1, with TRBD2 matching 8 bases. Germline V gene data show CDR1 as SGHDT and CDR2 as YYEEEE. This CDR3 comprises 16 residues. The J segment lost 4 bases and the V segment lost 0 bases, leaving 6 bases of the junction unmatched. DNA for the CDR3: TGTGCCAGCAGCTTGGAGGTACTAGCGGCATACAATGAGCAGTTCTTC. This translates into CASSLEVLAAYNEQFF.

The chain uses TRBV7-9 and TRBJ1-3; D not certain. Germline V gene lookup returns CDR1 SEHNR and CDR2 FQNEAQ (reference sequence). Trimming removed 5 bases from V and 3 bases from J, with 14 bases in between. The CDR3 is 15 amino acids. The CDR3 sequence is CASSPLGISGNTIYF. DNA for the CDR3: TGTGCCAGCAGCCCACTAGGGATTAGTGGAAACACCATATATTTT.

The chain recombines TRBV5-4 with TRBJ2-1; D gene uncertain. The CDR3 has 13 residues. The germline CDR1 and CDR2 sequences are SGHNT and YYREEE (reference sequence). Trimming left V 4 bases short and J 6 bases short, with 11 bases between. CDR3 nucleotides: TGTGCCAGCAGCCAGGACCCGGTCAATGAGCAGTTCTTC. Protein: CASSQDPVNEQFF.

This chain uses TRBV7-2 with TRBJ1-5, with a possible D match to TRBD1 (5 bases). Trimming cost V 1 base and J 3 bases, with 10 bases left between them. There are 15 residues in the CDR3. Germline loops: CDR1 SGHTA, CDR2 FQGNSA. CDR3 in amino acids: CASSLVGGYNQPQHF. The CDR3 DNA reads as TGTGCCAGCAGCTTAGTGGGGGGATACAATCAGCCCCAGCATTTT. Full variable domain (outside the CDR3, taken from reference TRBV7-2 and TRBJ1-5): GAGVSQSPSNKVTEKGKDVELRCDPISGHTALYWYRQSLGQGLEFLIYFQGNSAPDKSGLPSDRFSAERTGGSVSTLTIQRTQQEDSAVYLCASSLVGGYNQPQHFGDGTRLSIL.

This clone was picked up one time. This sequence joins TRBV7-9 and TRBJ2-1, with TRBD1 matching over 9 bases. The CDR3 is 15 amino acids. Germline CDR1 is SEHNR and CDR2 is FQNEAQ (reference sequence). J lost 6 bases, V lost 4 bases, and 7 bases had no gene match. This chain's CDR3 is CASSWLQGAGNEQFF. In DNA, the CDR3 is TGTGCCAGCAGCTGGTTACAGGGGGCGGGCAATGAGCAGTTCTTC.

For the CDR3, the DNA is TGTGCCAGCAGCCAATCGCGGTTGAACACTGAAGCTTTCTTT. Protein: CASSQSRLNTEAFF. The genes are TRBV16 and TRBJ1-1; D is ambiguous. Trimming took off 0 bases at V and 0 bases at J, with 5 bases between the two ends. The CDR3 consists of 14 residues. Germline CDR1 reads KGHSY; CDR2 reads FQNENV.

The chain joins TRBV5-4 to TRBJ2-2, with 7 bases lining up with TRBD1. CDR1 is SGHNT, CDR2 YYREEE, per germline (reference sequence). The CDR3 runs 15 residues. Trimming at V came to 5 bases and at J to 1 base, leaving 5 bases not matched to a gene. The CDR3 loop is CASRRTGQNTGELFF. CDR3 nucleotide sequence: TGTGCCAGCAGACGGACAGGCCAGAACACCGGGGAGCTGTTTTTT.

V is TRBV5-4 and J is TRBJ2-5, with D possibly TRBD1 on 6 matching bases. This CDR3 is 14 amino acids long. Germline V gene lookup returns CDR1 SGHNT and CDR2 YYREEE (reference sequence). V was clipped by 3 bases and J by 3 bases, with 12 bases between them. The CDR3 DNA sequence: TGTGCCAGCAGCTCCGGACAGCATAAAGAGACCCAGTACTTC. Translating gives CASSSGQHKETQYF. Full variable domain (remainder filled in from reference TRBV5-4 and TRBJ2-5): ETGVTQSPTHLIKTRGQQVTLRCSSQSGHNTVSWYQQALGQGPQFIFQYYREEENGRGNFPPRFSGLQFPNYSSELNVNALELDDSALYLCASSSGQHKETQYFGPGTRLLVL.

V and J are TRBV2 and TRBJ1-1; a possible D gene is TRBD1 (6 bases). Germline CDR1 reads SNHLY; CDR2 reads FYNNEI. The CDR3 length is 17 residues. Trimming left V 8 bases short and J 3 bases short, with 25 bases between. The DNA for the CDR3 is TGTGCCAGCCCCAAGGTTATCCGGGGGCGACCGGACACTGAAGCTTTCTTT. Residues: CASPKVIRGRPDTEAFF.

This chain links TRBV19 with TRBJ1-5; TRBD1 matches 9 bases. V lost 6 bases and J lost 2; bases outside the gene matches: 5. Germline-derived CDR1 and CDR2 are LNHDA and SQIVND (reference sequence). This CDR3 is built from 15 residues. The CDR3 nucleotides are TGTGCCAGTAGCAACAGGGGGCTTGGCAATCAGCCCCAGCATTTT. Translated, it gives CASSNRGLGNQPQHF.

This clone was detected once. The CDR3 protein is CASSKKQGGSSYNSPLHF. CDR3 DNA sequence: TGTGCCAGCAGCAAGAAACAGGGCGGGAGCTCCTATAATTCACCCCTCCACTTT. The rearrangement links TRBV21-1 to TRBJ1-6. TRBV21-1 constitutes a pseudogene. There are 18 residues in the CDR3.

The rearrangement joins TRBV4-2 to TRBJ1-2, with D possibly TRBD1 on 5 matching bases. V lost 0 bases, J lost 0 bases, and 11 bases lay in between. The CDR3 is 16 residues long. CDR1 and CDR2 (germline): LGHNA, YNFKEQ. The CDR3 coding sequence is TGTGCCAGCAGCCAAGATTGGGGGACCTCTAACTATGGCTACACCTTC. It yields the protein CASSQDWGTSNYGYTF.

For the CDR3, the DNA is TGTGCCATTGGCGGGCAGGGGTTGCGGCAGCCCCAGCATTTT. The encoded protein is CAIGGQGLRQPQHF. The genes are TRBV6-5 and TRBJ1-5, with D perhaps TRBD1 (6 bases). V was clipped by 10 bases and J by 7 bases, with 20 bases between them. Germline CDR1 is MNHEY and CDR2 is SVGAGI. This CDR3 region has 14 residues.